The table lists the clone carrying this T cell receptor (beta chain) with a few counts. Its antigen is not identified. The record originates from a study of brain metastases from non-small cell lung cancer. Overall study results and limits: Fewer infiltrating T cells were found in brain metastases than primaries. Brain metastases shared most TCR repertoire with primaries, with sparse T cells. T-cell clones appeared expanded in approximately 64% of brain metastases relative to matched primary tumors.

The CDR3 is 14 amino acids. Deletions cut 7 bases from V and 2 bases from J, with 11 bases between. CDR1 and CDR2 (germline): SNHLY, FYNNEI. Profiling relied on immunoSEQ multiplex PCR, and the TCRdb table lists in-frame clones only, not all of them. This sample carries about 15,000 clones, around 83% of them seen once, and the ten largest clones take around 7.7%. The chain links TRBV2 to TRBJ2-2; tentatively, D is TRBD1 (6 bases). The receptor was isolated from a donor at least 40 years old with non-small cell lung cancer. Sequencing input: primary lung tumor tissue. CDR3 DNA: TGTGCCAGCACAGGGGAGCTAAACACCGGGGAGCTGTTTTTT. Translating gives CASTGELNTGELFF.